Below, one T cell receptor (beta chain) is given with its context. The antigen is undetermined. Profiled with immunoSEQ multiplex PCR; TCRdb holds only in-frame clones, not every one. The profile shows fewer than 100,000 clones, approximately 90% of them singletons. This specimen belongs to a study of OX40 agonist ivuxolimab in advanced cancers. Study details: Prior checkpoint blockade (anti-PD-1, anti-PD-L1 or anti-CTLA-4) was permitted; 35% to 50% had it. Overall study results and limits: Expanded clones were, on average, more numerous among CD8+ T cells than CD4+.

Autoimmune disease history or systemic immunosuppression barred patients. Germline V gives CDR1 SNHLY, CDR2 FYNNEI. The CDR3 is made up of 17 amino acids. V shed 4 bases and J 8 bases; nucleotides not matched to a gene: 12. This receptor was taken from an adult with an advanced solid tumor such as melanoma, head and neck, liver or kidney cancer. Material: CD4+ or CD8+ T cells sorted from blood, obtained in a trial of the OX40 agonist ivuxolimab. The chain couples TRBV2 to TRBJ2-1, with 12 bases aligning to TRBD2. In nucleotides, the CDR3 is TGTGCCAGCAGTGTTGGCCGGCTAGCGGGAGGGTATTATGAGCAGTTCTTC. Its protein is CASSVGRLAGGYYEQFF.